This entry lists 25 T cell receptor beta chains sequenced from one sample in a study of blood T cell repertoires in COVID-19. Using immunoSEQ multiplex PCR, the repertoire was profiled, and TCRdb retains in-frame clones only, with some absent. The data hold around 310,000 clones, with 80% to 95% observed a single time. Sequencing was done on a sample of peripheral blood. These receptors all stem from a young woman with COVID-19, enrolled during active disease.

The chain combines TRBV19 with TRBJ2-7; 9 positions agree with TRBD1. The CDR3 has 14 residues. Germline values: CDR1 LNHDA, CDR2 SQIVND (reference sequence). Trimming took 1 base from V and 7 from J; bases not matched to a gene: 5. The CDR3 loop reads CASSIGAGTGEQYF. CDR3 sequence (DNA): TGTGCCAGTAGTATAGGGGCCGGGACAGGGGAGCAGTACTTC.

The chain carries TRBV6-2 or TRBV6-3 and TRBJ1-1; 10 bases line up with TRBD1. Germline assignment: CDR1 MNHEY and CDR2 SVGEGT. The CDR3 runs 15 residues. V was clipped by 5 bases and J by 6 bases; unmatched bases: 9. CDR3 loop: CASSNNVGTGAEAFF. In DNA, the CDR3 is TGTGCCAGCAGTAATAACGTTGGGACAGGGGCTGAAGCTTTCTTT.

The CDR3 protein is CAWAGTAVGELFF. The DNA for the CDR3 is TGTGCCTGGGCGGGGACAGCGGTCGGGGAGCTGTTTTTT. The chain combines TRBV30 with TRBJ2-2; a weak D match, TRBD1 (7 bases). The CDR3 runs to 13 residues. Germline V CDR1 and CDR2: GTSNPN, SVGIG (reference sequence). V dropped 5 bases and J dropped 7 bases, with 14 bases sitting between them.

The V call is TRBV7-2, the J call TRBJ1-2; a possible D gene is TRBD1 (5 bases). CDR3 length: 16 residues. V lost 3 bases and J 1 base, leaving 15 bases between the germline ends. CDR1 SGHTA and CDR2 FQGNSA come from the germline V gene. The CDR3 nucleotides are TGTGCCAGCAGCTTTGGTCGGCGGACACATAACTATGGCTACACCTTC. Encoded protein: CASSFGRRTHNYGYTF.

V and J are TRBV5-4 and TRBJ1-2; 7 nucleotides align to TRBD1. CDR3 length equals 15 residues. Looked up from germline, CDR1 is SGHNT and CDR2 is YYREEE (reference sequence). The junction had 7 bases not matched to a gene; V was cut back by 4 bases and J by 1 base. This CDR3 is CASSHRGGGNYGYTF. The CDR3 DNA sequence: TGTGCCAGCAGCCATCGAGGGGGCGGTAACTATGGCTACACCTTC.

V gene TRBV27 combines with J gene TRBJ2-2; tentative D call: TRBD2 (6 bases). Germline V gives CDR1 MNHEY, CDR2 SMNVEV (reference sequence). The V end lost 6 bases, the J end lost 1 base, and 15 bases lay between the germline ends. The CDR3 spans 16 residues. The CDR3 region has the DNA TGTGCCAGCAGCTATCTGTCGGGACTGAACACCGGGGAGCTGTTTTTT. This encodes CASSYLSGLNTGELFF.

The chain carries TRBV4-2 and TRBJ1-5, with 9 bases matching TRBD1. Germline CDR1 and CDR2: LGHNA and YNFKEQ. This CDR3 contains 16 residues. The V and J ends lost 3 bases and 7 bases, in that order; junction bases with no gene match: 10. The CDR3 DNA follows: TGTGCCAGCAGCCATAGTGGGACAGGGAGTGGGCAGCCCCAGCATTTT. Translating it yields CASSHSGTGSGQPQHF.

The chain uses TRBV2 and TRBJ2-2; the match to TRBD2 covers 11 bases. V shed 6 bases and J 6 bases; nucleotides not matched to a gene: 9. This CDR3 is built from 16 residues. Germline values: CDR1 SNHLY, CDR2 FYNNEI. CDR3 sequence reads: CASSLAGGLLPGELFF. CDR3 in DNA: TGTGCCAGCAGCCTAGCGGGAGGCCTACTCCCCGGGGAGCTGTTTTTT.

This clone was observed a handful of times. The rearrangement uses TRBV7-8 and TRBJ1-2; no reliable D call. The CDR3 extends over 12 amino acids. The germline V gene has CDR1 SGHVS and CDR2 FQNEAQ. Trimming cost V 2 bases and J 4 bases, with 5 bases left between them. CDR3 bases: TGTGCCAGCAGCTTATCGAGCTATGGCTACACCTTC. It yields the protein CASSLSSYGYTF.

V is TRBV6-4 and J is TRBJ1-1; D is uncertain. The V gene lost 11 bases and the J gene lost 4 bases, with 20 bases spanning the gap. The CDR3 contains 14 residues. Germline V gene data show CDR1 as MRHNA and CDR2 as SNTAGT. In DNA, the CDR3 is TGTGCCCATCCGGCCCGAGGGTTGACCACTGAAGCTTTCTTT. This encodes CAHPARGLTTEAFF.

The chain employs TRBV30 and TRBJ1-2; D is ambiguous. Trimming shortened V by 2 bases and J by 4 bases, and 8 bases separated the two germline ends. There are 12 residues in the CDR3. Germline values: CDR1 GTSNPN, CDR2 SVGIG (reference sequence). The CDR3 spells CAWSSAGYGYTF. CDR3 bases: TGTGCCTGGAGTAGCGCGGGCTATGGCTACACCTTC.

The chain links TRBV30 to TRBJ1-5; TRBD1 matches 8 bases. The CDR3 loop spans 14 amino acids. Looked up from germline, CDR1 is GTSNPN and CDR2 is SVGIG (reference sequence). The CDR3 loop is CAGGWQGANQPQHF. The CDR3 coding sequence is TGTGCAGGCGGATGGCAGGGGGCCAATCAGCCCCAGCATTTT.

Remarks on this clone: The same CDR3 also results from other DNA sequences found in this sample. This chain links TRBV19 with TRBJ2-5, with 10 positions matching TRBD2. CDR1 and CDR2 from the germline V gene are LNHDA and SQIVND (reference sequence). This CDR3 is 13 amino acids long. The ends lost 4 bases at V and 5 bases at J; junction bases unmatched: 1. CDR3 sequence: CASSSSGRETQYF. In DNA, the CDR3 is TGTGCCAGTAGTAGTAGCGGGAGGGAGACCCAGTACTTC. Full variable domain (rest looked up from reference TRBV19 and TRBJ2-5): DGGITQSPKYLFRKEGQNVTLSCEQNLNHDAMYWYRQDPGQGLRLIYYSQIVNDFQKGDIAEGYSVSREKKESFPLTVTSAQKNPTAFYLCASSSSGRETQYFGPGTRLLVL.

The count of this clone is one. V is TRBV19 and J is TRBJ2-5; no clear D gene. The CDR3 length is 14 residues. Germline CDR1 is LNHDA and CDR2 is SQIVND (reference sequence). Trimming pared 2 bases from V and 5 bases from J, leaving 12 bases between. The CDR3 loop is CASSIPGEEETQYF. CDR3 DNA sequence: TGTGCCAGTAGTATACCTGGAGAGGAGGAGACCCAGTACTTC.

This clone has more than one count but fewer than ten. This rearrangement joins TRBV4-1 to TRBJ2-1; 7 positions agree with TRBD2. V lost 1 base, J lost 2 bases, and 5 bases stayed unmatched. Germline V gene data show CDR1 as MGHRA and CDR2 as YSYEKL. The CDR3 spans 16 residues. CDR3 coding DNA: TGCGCCAGCAGCCAAGGGGAGGGCGAGACCTACAATGAGCAGTTCTTC. Translated: CASSQGEGETYNEQFF.

This sequence joins TRBV7-6 and TRBJ1-5, with D perhaps matching TRBD1 (5 bases). In germline, CDR1 is SGHVS, CDR2 FNYEAQ. V was clipped by 5 bases and J by 9 bases, with 11 bases between them. The CDR3 runs to 12 residues. For the CDR3, the DNA is TGTGCCAGCAGCCTTACAAGGGGGCCCCAGCATTTT. It translates to CASSLTRGPQHF. Drawing the rest from reference TRBV7-6 and TRBJ1-5, the complete variable domain is GAGVSQSPRYKVTKRGQDVALRCDPISGHVSLYWYRQALGQGPEFLTYFNYEAQQDKSGLPNDRFSAERPEGSISTLTIQRTEQRDSAMYRCASSLTRGPQHFGDGTRLSIL.

The chain recombines TRBV12-3 or TRBV12-4 with TRBJ2-7, with unresolved D. The V end was cut by 3 bases, the J end by 0 bases, with 6 bases between. There are 13 residues in the CDR3. CDR3 DNA sequence: TGTGCCAGCAGTTTTTCCCGCTCCTACGAGCAGTACTTC. Its translation is CASSFSRSYEQYF.

This clone was seen only once. The chain is built from TRBV24-1 and TRBJ2-2, with TRBD1 matching over 10 bases. V lost 12 bases, J lost 5 bases, and 5 bases stayed unmatched. Germline lookup yields CDR1 KGHDR and CDR2 SFDVKD. The CDR3 has 13 residues. The CDR3 sequence: CAAGQGGTGELFF. In DNA, the CDR3 is TGTGCCGCCGGACAGGGGGGGACCGGGGAGCTGTTTTTT.

V is TRBV28 and J is TRBJ2-3; D uncertain. V gave up 3 bases and J gave up 6 bases, with 4 bases separating them. Germline CDR1 reads MDHEN; CDR2 reads SYDVKM. CDR3 size: 11 residues. The CDR3 DNA sequence: TGTGCCAGCAGTTTCCATGATACGCAGTATTTT. As protein: CASSFHDTQYF.

This chain connects TRBV28 to TRBJ1-1; D gene unclear. The CDR3 length is 14 residues. Germline CDR1 and CDR2: MDHEN and SYDVKM. V lost 8 bases and J 0 bases, leaving 13 bases between the germline ends. The CDR3 DNA reads as TGTGCCAGCGCGTTACAGCCCATGAACACTGAAGCTTTCTTT. Its protein product is CASALQPMNTEAFF.

V gene TRBV12-5 combines with J gene TRBJ2-3; maybe TRBD2 (7 bases). This CDR3 has 13 residues. CDR1 and CDR2 (germline): LGHNT, FRNRAP. Between the trimmed V and J ends, which lost 5 bases and 6 bases, there was a span of 12 bases. In nucleotides, the CDR3 is TGTGCTAGTGGTAAGGGGGGGATGGATACGCAGTATTTT. Translating it yields CASGKGGMDTQYF.

The gene calls are TRBV28 and TRBJ2-7; 7 bases are a match to TRBD2. The CDR3 contains 14 residues. V trimming: 3 bases; J trimming: 6 bases; junction bases outside the gene matches: 8. CDR1 and CDR2 (germline): MDHEN, SYDVKM. The CDR3 loop is CASSFQRGSFEQYF. The DNA of the CDR3 is TGTGCCAGCAGTTTTCAGCGGGGTTCGTTCGAGCAGTACTTC.

The chain carries TRBV19 and TRBJ1-4, with D perhaps matching TRBD1 (5 bases). CDR3 size: 16 residues. Trimming stripped 4 bases from V and 3 bases from J, with 15 bases between. Germline V lookup: CDR1 LNHDA, CDR2 SQIVND (reference sequence). CDR3 in DNA: TGTGCCAGTAGTACCCTCCCCAGGGACTCTAATGAAAAACTGTTTTTT. Translation gives CASSTLPRDSNEKLFF.

The chain links TRBV11-2 to TRBJ2-2; D is unresolved. The germline V gene encodes CDR1 SGHAT and CDR2 FQNNGV. Trimming took 0 bases from V and 6 from J, leaving 5 bases between them. CDR3 size: 13 residues. The CDR3 coding sequence is TGTGCCAGCAGCTTAGATCTTTCCGGGGAGCTGTTTTTT. Amino acid sequence: CASSLDLSGELFF.

This clone appeared a few times. The chain has TRBV6-6 and TRBJ1-5; D unresolved. The CDR3 is 14 residues long. Germline V gives CDR1 MNHNY, CDR2 SVGAGI (reference sequence). Trimming removed 0 bases from V and 5 bases from J, with 8 bases in between. The CDR3 protein is CASSYSEGYQPQHF. The CDR3 DNA reads as TGTGCCAGCAGTTACTCGGAGGGTTATCAGCCCCAGCATTTT.